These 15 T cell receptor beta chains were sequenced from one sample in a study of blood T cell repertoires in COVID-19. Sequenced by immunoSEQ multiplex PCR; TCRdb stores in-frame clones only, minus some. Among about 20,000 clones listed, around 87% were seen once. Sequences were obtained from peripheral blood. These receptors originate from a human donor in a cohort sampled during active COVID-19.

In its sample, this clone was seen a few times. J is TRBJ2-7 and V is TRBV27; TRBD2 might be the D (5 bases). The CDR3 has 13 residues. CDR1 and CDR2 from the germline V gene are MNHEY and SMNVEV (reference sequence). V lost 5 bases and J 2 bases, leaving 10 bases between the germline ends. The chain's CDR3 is CASSLTRTYEQYF. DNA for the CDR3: TGTGCCAGCAGTCTCACTAGGACCTACGAGCAGTACTTC.

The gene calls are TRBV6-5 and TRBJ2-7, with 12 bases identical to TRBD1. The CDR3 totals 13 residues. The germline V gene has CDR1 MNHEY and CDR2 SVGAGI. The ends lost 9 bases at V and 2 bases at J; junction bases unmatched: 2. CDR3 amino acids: CASGDRGPYEQYF. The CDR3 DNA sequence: TGTGCCAGTGGGGACAGGGGGCCCTACGAGCAGTACTTC.

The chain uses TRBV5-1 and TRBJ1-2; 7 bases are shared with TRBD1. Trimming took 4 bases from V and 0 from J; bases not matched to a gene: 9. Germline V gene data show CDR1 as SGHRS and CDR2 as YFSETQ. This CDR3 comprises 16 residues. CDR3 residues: CASSPYGQEANYGYTF. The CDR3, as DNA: TGCGCCAGCAGCCCATACGGACAGGAGGCTAACTATGGCTACACCTTC.

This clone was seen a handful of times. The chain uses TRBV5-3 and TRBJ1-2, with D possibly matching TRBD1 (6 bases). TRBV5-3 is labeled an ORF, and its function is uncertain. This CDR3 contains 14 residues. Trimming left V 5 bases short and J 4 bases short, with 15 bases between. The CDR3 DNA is TGTGCCAGAAGGCGGTACAGGGAGGGCTATGGCTACACCTTC. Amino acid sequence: CARRRYREGYGYTF.

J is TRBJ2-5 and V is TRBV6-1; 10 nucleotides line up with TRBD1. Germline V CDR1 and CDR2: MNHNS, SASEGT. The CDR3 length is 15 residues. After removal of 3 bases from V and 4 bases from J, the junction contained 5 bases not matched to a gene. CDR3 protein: CASSETGGNGETQYF. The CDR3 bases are TGTGCCAGCAGTGAGACAGGGGGCAACGGAGAGACCCAGTACTTC.

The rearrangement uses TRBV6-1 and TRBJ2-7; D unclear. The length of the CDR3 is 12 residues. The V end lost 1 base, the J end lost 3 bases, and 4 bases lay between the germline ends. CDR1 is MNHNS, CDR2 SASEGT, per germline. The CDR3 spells CASSEGSYEQYF. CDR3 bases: TGTGCCAGCAGTGAAGGCAGCTACGAGCAGTACTTC.

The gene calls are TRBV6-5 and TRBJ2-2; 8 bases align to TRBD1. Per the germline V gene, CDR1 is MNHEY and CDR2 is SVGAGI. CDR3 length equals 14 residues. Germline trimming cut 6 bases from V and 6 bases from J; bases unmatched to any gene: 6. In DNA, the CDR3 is TGTGCCAGCAGCCCCGGACAGGGCTCCGGGGAGCTGTTTTTT. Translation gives CASSPGQGSGELFF.

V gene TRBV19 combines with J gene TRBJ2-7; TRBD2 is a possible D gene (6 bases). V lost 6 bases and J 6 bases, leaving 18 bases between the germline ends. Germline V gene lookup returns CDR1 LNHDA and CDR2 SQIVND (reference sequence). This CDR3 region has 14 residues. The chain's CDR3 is CASRKEGSPSEQYF. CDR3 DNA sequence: TGTGCCAGTAGGAAGGAGGGCTCCCCTTCCGAGCAGTACTTC.

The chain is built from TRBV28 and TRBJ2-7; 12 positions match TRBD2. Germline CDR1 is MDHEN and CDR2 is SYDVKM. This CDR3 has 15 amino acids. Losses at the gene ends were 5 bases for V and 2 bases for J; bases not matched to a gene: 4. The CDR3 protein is CASSQGLAGPYEQYF. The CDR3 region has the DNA TGTGCCAGCAGTCAAGGACTAGCGGGGCCCTACGAGCAGTACTTC.

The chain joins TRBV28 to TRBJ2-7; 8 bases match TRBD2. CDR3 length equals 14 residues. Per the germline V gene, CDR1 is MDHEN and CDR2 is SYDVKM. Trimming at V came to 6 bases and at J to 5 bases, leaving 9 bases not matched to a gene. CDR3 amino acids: CASSPAGAPNEQYF. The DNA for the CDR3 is TGTGCCAGCAGCCCAGCGGGAGCACCAAACGAGCAGTACTTC.

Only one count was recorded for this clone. Here the CDR3 reads CASSQVNPGQLNYGYTF. The CDR3 DNA reads TGTGCCAGCAGCCAAGTGAATCCGGGACAGCTAAACTATGGCTACACCTTC. This sequence joins TRBV3-1 (or the pseudogene TRBV3-2) and TRBJ1-2, with 7 nucleotides matching TRBD1. After removal of 1 base from V and 2 bases from J, the junction contained 10 bases not matched to a gene. Germline values: CDR1 LGHDT, CDR2 YNNKEL (reference sequence). The CDR3 contains 17 residues.

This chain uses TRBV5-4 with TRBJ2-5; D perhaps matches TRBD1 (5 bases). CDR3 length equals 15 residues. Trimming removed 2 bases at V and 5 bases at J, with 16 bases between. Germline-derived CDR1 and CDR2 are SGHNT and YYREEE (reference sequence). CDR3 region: CASSFGQGLEETQYF. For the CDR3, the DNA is TGTGCCAGCAGCTTCGGGCAGGGATTAGAGGAGACCCAGTACTTC.

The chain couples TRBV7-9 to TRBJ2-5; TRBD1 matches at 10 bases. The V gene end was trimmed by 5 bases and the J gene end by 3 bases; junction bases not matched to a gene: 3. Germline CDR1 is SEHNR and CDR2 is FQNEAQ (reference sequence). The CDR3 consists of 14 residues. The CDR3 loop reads CASSPGQGKETQYF. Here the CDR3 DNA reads TGTGCCAGCAGCCCGGGACAGGGGAAAGAGACCCAGTACTTC.

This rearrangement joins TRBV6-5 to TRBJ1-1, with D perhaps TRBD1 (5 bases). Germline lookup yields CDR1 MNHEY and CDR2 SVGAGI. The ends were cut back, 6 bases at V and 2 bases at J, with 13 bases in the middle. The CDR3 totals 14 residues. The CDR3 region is CASSRSTANTEAFF. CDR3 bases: TGTGCCAGCAGCCGCTCGACAGCTAACACTGAAGCTTTCTTT.

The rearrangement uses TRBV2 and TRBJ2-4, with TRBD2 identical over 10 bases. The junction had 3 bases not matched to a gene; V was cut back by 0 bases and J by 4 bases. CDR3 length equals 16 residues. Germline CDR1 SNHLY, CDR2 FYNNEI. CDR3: CASSEALLAGKNIQYF. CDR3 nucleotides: TGTGCCAGCAGTGAAGCCCTACTAGCGGGGAAAAACATTCAGTACTTC.